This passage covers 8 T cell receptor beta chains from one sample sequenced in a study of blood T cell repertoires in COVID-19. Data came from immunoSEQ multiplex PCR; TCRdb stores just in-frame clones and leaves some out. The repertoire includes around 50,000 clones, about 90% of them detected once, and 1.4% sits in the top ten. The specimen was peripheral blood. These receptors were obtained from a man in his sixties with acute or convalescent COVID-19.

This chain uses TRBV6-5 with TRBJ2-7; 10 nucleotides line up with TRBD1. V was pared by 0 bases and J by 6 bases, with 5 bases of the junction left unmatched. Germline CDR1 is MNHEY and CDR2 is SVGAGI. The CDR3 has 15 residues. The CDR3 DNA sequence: TGTGCCAGCAGTTACTCGGGGGACAGGGGCGGCGAGCAGTACTTC. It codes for CASSYSGDRGGEQYF.

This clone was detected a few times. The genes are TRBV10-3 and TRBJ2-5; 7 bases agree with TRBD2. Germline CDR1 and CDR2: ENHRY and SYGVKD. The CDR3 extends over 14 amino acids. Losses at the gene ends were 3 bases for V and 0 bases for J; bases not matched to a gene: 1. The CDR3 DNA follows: TGTGCCATCAGTGACCTAGCGGACCAAGAGACCCAGTACTTC. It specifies CAISDLADQETQYF.

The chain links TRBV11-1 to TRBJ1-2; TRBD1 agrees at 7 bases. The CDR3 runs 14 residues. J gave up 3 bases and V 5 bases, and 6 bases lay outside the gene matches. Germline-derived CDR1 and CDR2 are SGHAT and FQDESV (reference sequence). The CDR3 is CASSLTGTDYGYTF. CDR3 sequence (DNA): TGTGCCAGCAGCCTTACCGGGACAGACTATGGCTACACCTTC. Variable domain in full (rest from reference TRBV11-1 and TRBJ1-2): EAEVAQSPRYKITEKSQAVAFWCDPISGHATLYWYRQILGQGPELLVQFQDESVVDDSQLPKDRFSAERLKGVDSTLKIQPAELGDSAMYLCASSLTGTDYGYTFGSGTRLTVV.

The CDR3, as DNA: TGTGCCAGCAGCTGGACGCTAGCGGGATCGTACGGGGAGCTGTTTTTT. Its protein is CASSWTLAGSYGELFF. The chain recombines TRBV5-6 with TRBJ2-2; 9 nucleotides match TRBD2. The CDR3 extends over 16 amino acids. The J segment lost 7 bases and the V segment lost 3 bases, leaving 10 bases of the junction unmatched. Germline lookup yields CDR1 SGHDT and CDR2 YYEEEE.

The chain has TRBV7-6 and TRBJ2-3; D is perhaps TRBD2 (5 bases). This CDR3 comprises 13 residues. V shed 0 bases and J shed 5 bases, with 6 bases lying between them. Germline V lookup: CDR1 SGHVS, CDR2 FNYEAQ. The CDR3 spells CASSLAGEDTQYF. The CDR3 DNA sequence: TGTGCCAGCAGCTTAGCCGGGGAAGATACGCAGTATTTT. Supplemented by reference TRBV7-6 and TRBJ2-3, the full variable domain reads GAGVSQSPRYKVTKRGQDVALRCDPISGHVSLYWYRQALGQGPEFLTYFNYEAQQDKSGLPNDRFSAERPEGSISTLTIQRTEQRDSAMYRCASSLAGEDTQYFGPGTRLTVL.

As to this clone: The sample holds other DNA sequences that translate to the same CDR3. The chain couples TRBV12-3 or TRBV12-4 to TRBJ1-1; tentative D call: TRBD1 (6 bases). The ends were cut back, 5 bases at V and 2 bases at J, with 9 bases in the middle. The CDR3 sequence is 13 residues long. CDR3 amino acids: CASSLTGNTEAFF. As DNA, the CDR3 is TGTGCCAGCAGTCTGACAGGAAACACTGAAGCTTTCTTT.

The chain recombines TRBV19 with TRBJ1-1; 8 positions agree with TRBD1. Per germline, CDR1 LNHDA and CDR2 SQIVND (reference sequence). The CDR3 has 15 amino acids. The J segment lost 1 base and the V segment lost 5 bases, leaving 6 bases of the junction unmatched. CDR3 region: CASSSPGQGNTEAFF. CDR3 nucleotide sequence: TGTGCCAGTAGTTCGCCCGGACAGGGGAACACTGAAGCTTTCTTT.

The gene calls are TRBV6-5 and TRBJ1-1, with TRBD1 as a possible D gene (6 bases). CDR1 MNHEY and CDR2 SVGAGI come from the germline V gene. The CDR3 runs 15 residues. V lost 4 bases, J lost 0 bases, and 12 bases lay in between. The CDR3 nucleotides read TGTGCCAGCAGTTCCCAGGGGAGATTGAACACTGAAGCTTTCTTT. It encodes CASSSQGRLNTEAFF.